The T cell receptor (beta chain) under discussion was sequenced for a study of blood T cell repertoires in COVID-19. Study as a whole: Spain, Italy and the United States supplied samples that represented acute and convalescent COVID-19. T cells, B-cell-depleted T cells, or PBMCs supplied cDNA or gDNA.

As originally analysed: For nucleated cells, counts were estimated from reference gene primer amplification. Sequencing used immunoSEQ multiplex PCR; TCRdb keeps in-frame clones, though not all of them. For V, J and clone size, that table is used; D and trimming come from the DNA. The table records some 210,000 clones, around 80% of them present only once. The sample taken for sequencing was peripheral blood. The sequence came from a man aged 50 to 60 with active or convalescent COVID-19.

The CDR3 nucleotides are TGTGCCAGCAGTGAAGCTAGATCGGCAGGGTACAATGGCTACACCTTC. Encoded protein: CASSEARSAGYNGYTF. This sequence joins TRBV6-1 and TRBJ1-2, with D perhaps TRBD1 (5 bases). This CDR3 has 16 amino acids. The germline V and J ends were trimmed by 0 bases and 6 bases, with 17 bases remaining between them. Germline V gives CDR1 MNHNS, CDR2 SASEGT.